A single sample gave rise to the 17 T cell receptor beta chains below, sequenced in a study of blood T cells in healthy people across ages. With a J-beta primer mix and a sample-barcoded 5' primer, a second PCR ran roughly 6 to 11 cycles. TCRdb processed the 5' RACE reads anew with MiXCR; each CDR3 protein has one entry. The table lists 750,000 to 950,000 distinct CDR3 sequences, 25% to 30% of them singletons. The same sample was also used in a study of T cells of mothers and their children.

The sample consisted of blood. The receptor set was obtained from a woman between 40 and 55 years old in good health.

This clonotype was seen ten or more times. The gene calls are TRBV10-3 and TRBJ2-7, with TRBD1 as a possible D gene (5 bases). CDR3 length equals 15 residues. V gave up 4 bases and J gave up 1 base, with 14 bases separating them. CDR1 and CDR2 from the germline V gene are ENHRY and SYGVKD. This CDR3 reads CAISGRGSSSYEQYF. The DNA for the CDR3 is TGTGCCATCAGTGGAAGGGGCTCGAGTTCCTACGAGCAGTACTTC.

This clonotype was observed a handful of times. The CDR3 nucleotides are TGCAGTGCGAAGAGACCGGGCGACTATAATGAAAAACTGTTTTTT. This gives the protein CSAKRPGDYNEKLFF. The chain recombines TRBV20-1 with TRBJ1-4; D remains ambiguous. There are 15 residues in the CDR3. The V gene lost 6 bases and the J gene lost 4 bases, with 18 bases spanning the gap. CDR1 and CDR2 (germline): DFQATT, SNEGSKA (reference sequence).

This clonotype has more than one count but fewer than ten. At one end the junction does not follow the germline gene, possibly because of a read error. The genes are TRBV20-1 and TRBJ1-6; tentative D call: TRBD1 (6 bases). Germline V CDR1 and CDR2: DFQATT, SNEGSKA (reference sequence). The CDR3 spans 12 residues. For the CDR3, the DNA is TGCAGTGCGAGTACAGGGAACTCACCCCGCCACTTT. Translating it yields CSASTGNSPRHF.

This clonotype was seen a few times. V and J are TRBV5-1 and TRBJ2-1; 9 nucleotides agree with TRBD2. The CDR3 runs 15 residues. V shed 3 bases, J shed 6 bases, and the junction held 7 bases outside the gene matches. Germline CDR1 and CDR2: SGHRS and YFSETQ. CDR3 nucleotide sequence: TGCGCCAGCAGCTCCTCTAGCGGGGTAACCAATGAGCAGTTCTTC. Translated, it gives CASSSSSGVTNEQFF.

The V and J genes are TRBV20-1 and TRBJ1-5; 7 nucleotides match TRBD1. J gave up 6 bases and V 4 bases, and 15 bases lay outside the gene matches. CDR1 and CDR2 from the germline V gene are DFQATT and SNEGSKA (reference sequence). This CDR3 is 16 amino acids long. CDR3 nucleotides: TGCAGTGCTATTGACAGGGAATATGTTCGGACTCAGCCCCAGCATTTT. Its protein is CSAIDREYVRTQPQHF.

This clonotype was seen a handful of times. V is TRBV24-1 and J is TRBJ2-1; D may correspond to TRBD1 or TRBD2 (5 bases each). Trimming cost V 2 bases and J 0 bases, with 10 bases left between them. The CDR3 is made up of 16 amino acids. Germline CDR1 is KGHDR and CDR2 is SFDVKD. CDR3 sequence (DNA): TGTGCCACCAGTGATTCCGGGACGGGCTCCTACAATGAGCAGTTCTTC. Encoded protein: CATSDSGTGSYNEQFF.

This clonotype was counted at least ten times. The chain joins TRBV28 to TRBJ1-6, with D perhaps matching TRBD1 (5 bases). Germline V CDR1 and CDR2: MDHEN, SYDVKM. The CDR3 loop spans 13 amino acids. V gave up 7 bases and J gave up 11 bases, with 15 bases separating them. The CDR3: CASMRDVLTPLHF. CDR3 bases: TGTGCCAGCATGAGGGACGTATTGACACCCCTCCACTTT.

This clonotype was detected a few times. The chain is built from TRBV4-2 and TRBJ1-5, with D maybe TRBD1 (5 bases). With 0 bases removed from V and 2 bases from J, the gap between germline ends came to 11 bases. The CDR3 is 16 amino acids. CDR1 is LGHNA, CDR2 YNFKEQ, per germline. The CDR3 DNA is TGTGCCAGCAGCCAAGATGGGGGGGGGGGCAATCAGCCCCAGCATTTT. Residues: CASSQDGGGGNQPQHF.

The V gene is TRBV6-2 or TRBV6-3, the J gene TRBJ2-7; weak D call: TRBD2 (5 bases). V lost 2 bases and J lost 0, with 14 bases in between. Per the germline V gene, CDR1 is MNHEY and CDR2 is SVGEGT. The CDR3 consists of 16 residues. The DNA of the CDR3 is TGTGCCAGCAGTTACCGCGCCGAAGCGGACTCCTACGAGCAGTACTTC. Translation: CASSYRAEADSYEQYF.

V is TRBV19 and J is TRBJ1-5, with 7 bases lining up with TRBD1. This CDR3 spans 16 amino acids. The germline V gene encodes CDR1 LNHDA and CDR2 SQIVND (reference sequence). J was trimmed by 6 bases and V by 6 bases; bases with no gene match: 14. The CDR3 loop reads CASSPLGEGASQPQHF. CDR3 DNA sequence: TGTGCCAGTAGCCCCTTGGGGGAGGGGGCTAGTCAGCCCCAGCATTTT.

This clonotype was found a few times. Mismatch with germline at one junction end may stem from a read error. The CDR3 loop reads CASSVTGTSNEQFF. CDR3 sequence (DNA): TGTGCCAGCAGCGTAACCGGGACTAGCAATGAGCAGTTCTTC. The chain uses TRBV7-3 and TRBJ2-1, with TRBD2 identical over 8 bases. Germline loops: CDR1 SGHTA, CDR2 FQGTGA. This CDR3 has 14 residues.

Many counts were recorded for this clonotype. V usage is TRBV12-3 or TRBV12-4 and J usage is TRBJ2-1; 9 bases are a match to TRBD2. The CDR3 runs 16 residues. The J segment lost 0 bases and the V segment lost 6 bases, leaving 6 bases of the junction unmatched. The CDR3 nucleotides are TGTGCCAGCAGACTGGGACTAGCCTTCTCCTACAATGAGCAGTTCTTC. Protein product: CASRLGLAFSYNEQFF.

J is TRBJ1-1 and V is TRBV4-1; a weak D match, TRBD1 (5 bases). V was shortened by 1 base and J by 7 bases, with 19 bases between the two germline ends. The CDR3 is 16 residues long. Germline CDR1 and CDR2: MGHRA and YSYEKL. CDR3 sequence (DNA): TGCGCCAGCAGCCAAGGTATAGGGCAGGGATTGGGTGAAGCTTTCTTT. Residues: CASSQGIGQGLGEAFF.

About this clonotype: This may come from a read error, since a much larger clone is one base off. V gene TRBV6-5 combines with J gene TRBJ2-5; perhaps TRBD2 as D (7 bases). CDR1 is MNHEY and CDR2 is SVGAGI in the germline V gene. CDR3 length: 15 amino acids. V shed 2 bases and J shed 5 bases, with 15 bases lying between them. This CDR3 is CASSYARGGCETQYF. In DNA form, the CDR3 reads TGTGCCAGCAGTTACGCAAGGGGGGGATGTGAGACCCAGTACTTC.

This clonotype was observed a few times. The J gene is TRBJ2-1, the V gene TRBV5-4, with D possibly TRBD1 on 5 matching bases. Germline V lookup: CDR1 SGHNT, CDR2 YYREEE (reference sequence). The ends were cut back, 2 bases at V and 7 bases at J, with 10 bases in the middle. The CDR3 runs to 13 residues. The CDR3 DNA reads TGTGCCAGCAGCTTACAGGACCCGAATGAGCAGTTCTTC. Protein product: CASSLQDPNEQFF.

The chain recombines TRBV5-1 with TRBJ2-2; 10 nucleotides align to TRBD1. The CDR3 contains 15 residues. V lost 6 bases and J lost 2; bases outside the gene matches: 4. Germline loops: CDR1 SGHRS, CDR2 YFSETQ. The CDR3 nucleotides read TGCGCCAGCACCCGGGACAGGGGAAACACCGGGGAGCTGTTTTTT. Amino acid sequence: CASTRDRGNTGELFF.

J is TRBJ2-5 and V is TRBV20-1; maybe TRBD2 (6 bases). V lost 3 bases, J lost 1 base, and 18 bases lay in between. Germline V gene lookup returns CDR1 DFQATT and CDR2 SNEGSKA (reference sequence). The CDR3 sequence is 16 residues long. The CDR3 here is CSARGGSDRSQETQYF. DNA of the CDR3: TGCAGTGCTAGGGGAGGATCAGATAGGAGCCAAGAGACCCAGTACTTC.